The subject of this entry is one TCR beta chain. Its antigen remains unknown. Clones were read by immunoSEQ multiplex PCR, and TCRdb kept only the in-frame ones, dropping some. The sample yields hundreds of thousands of clones, 90% seen once. The sample is drawn from a study of Ad26.COV2.S vaccination and SARS-CoV-2 variants. Study context: Ad26.COV2.S, an intramuscular injection, was given once or twice 56 days apart.

CDR1 is SEHNR, CDR2 FQNEAQ, per germline (reference sequence). The J segment lost 8 bases and the V segment lost 6 bases, leaving 9 bases of the junction unmatched. The CDR3 is made up of 14 amino acids. General study results and limits: Responses of spike-specific T cells (both CD8+ and CD4+) reportedly showed substantial breadth after vaccination.

Treatment meaning: roughly 20 received Ad26.COV2.S at low or high dose, single or two shots; several received placebo; per-sample allocation not given. The samples were gathered on day 63 after the first injection of vaccine or placebo. Donation was by an adult aged 18-55 years who was in Boston. Sequencing used peripheral blood, obtained in a trial of Ad26.COV2.S vaccine versus placebo. The TCR comes from a person between 18 and 65 years old who received the Ad26.COV2.S COVID-19 vaccine or a placebo. J is TRBJ1-2 and V is TRBV7-9; 10 bases fit TRBD1. The CDR3 bases are TGTGCCAGCAGTCCCTCCGGGACAGGGGACGGCTACACCTTC. Translated: CASSPSGTGDGYTF.